This T cell receptor beta chain derives from a study of blood T cell repertoires in COVID-19. Overall study: COVID-19 samples from acute and convalescent phases originated in the United States, Italy and Spain.

The CDR3 sequence is 14 residues long. Germline-derived CDR1 and CDR2 are LNHNV and YYDKDF (reference sequence). V lost 3 bases, J lost 2 bases, and 3 bases stayed unmatched. As concerns this clone: The sample contains more than one DNA sequence encoding this CDR3.

As processed by the authors: Researchers report that nucleated cell counts were estimated from reference gene primer amplification. Clones were sequenced by immunoSEQ multiplex PCR, and TCRdb holds only the in-frame ones, with some missing. That table is the source of V, J and clone size, and D and trimming were worked out from the DNA. The sample carries 290,000 or so clones, around 90% recorded once. J is TRBJ1-1 and V is TRBV15; 7 nucleotides match TRBD1. This TCR derives from a woman under 30 with acute COVID-19. The sample was PBMCs or T cells enriched from blood (not recorded which). The CDR3 here is CATSRGTANTEAFF. For the CDR3, the DNA is TGTGCCACCAGCAGGGGGACAGCCAACACTGAAGCTTTCTTT.